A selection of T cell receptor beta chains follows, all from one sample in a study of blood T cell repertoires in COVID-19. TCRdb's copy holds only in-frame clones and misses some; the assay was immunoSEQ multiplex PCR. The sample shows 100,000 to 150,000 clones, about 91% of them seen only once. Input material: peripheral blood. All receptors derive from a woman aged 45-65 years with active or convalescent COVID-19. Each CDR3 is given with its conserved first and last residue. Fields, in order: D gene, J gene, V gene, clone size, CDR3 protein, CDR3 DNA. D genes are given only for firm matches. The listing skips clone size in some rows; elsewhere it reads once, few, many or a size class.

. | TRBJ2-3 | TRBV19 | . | CASSIEADSPVTQYF | TGTGCCAGTAGTATAGAGGCAGACTCCCCAGTTACGCAGTATTTT
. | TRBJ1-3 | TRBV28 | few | CASSLNRVGNTIYF | TGTGCCAGCAGTTTAAACAGGGTTGGAAACACCATATATTTT
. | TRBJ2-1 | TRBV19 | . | CASSMSVYNEQFF | TGTGCCAGTAGTATGTCAGTTTACAATGAGCAGTTCTTC
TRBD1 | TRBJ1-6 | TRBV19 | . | CASSQRDRGNSPLHF | TGTGCCAGTAGCCAACGGGACAGGGGTAATTCACCCCTCCACTTT
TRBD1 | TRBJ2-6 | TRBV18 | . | CASSPGDRYSGANVLTF | TGTGCCAGCTCACCAGGGGACAGGTACTCTGGGGCCAACGTCCTGACTTTC
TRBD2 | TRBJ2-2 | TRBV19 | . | CASIPRGGNTGELFF | TGTGCCAGTATTCCGCGGGGGGGGAACACCGGGGAGCTGTTTTTT
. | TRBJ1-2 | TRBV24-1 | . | CATSGRGPYGYTF | TGTGCCACGTCCGGGAGGGGTCCCTATGGCTACACCTTC
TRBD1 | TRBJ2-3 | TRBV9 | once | CASSSRQGGTDTQYF | TGTGCCAGCAGCTCTAGACAGGGAGGCACAGATACGCAGTATTTT
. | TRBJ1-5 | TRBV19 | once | CASSTGVVERGNQPQHF | TGTGCCAGTAGTACCGGGGTTGTAGAGCGTGGCAATCAGCCCCAGCATTTT
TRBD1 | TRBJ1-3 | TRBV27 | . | CASRTTGQGNTIYF | TGTGCCAGCAGGACGACAGGGCAAGGAAACACCATATATTTT
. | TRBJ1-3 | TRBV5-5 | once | CASSSQGGGNTIYF | TGTGCCAGCAGCTCACAGGGTGGTGGAAACACCATATATTTT
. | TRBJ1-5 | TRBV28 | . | CASSQGANQPQHF | TGTGCCAGCAGTCAAGGGGCGAATCAGCCCCAGCATTTT
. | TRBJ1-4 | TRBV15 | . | CATSSGGTSRTTNEKLFF | TGTGCCACCAGCAGTGGAGGTACTTCCCGGACAACTAATGAAAAACTGTTTTTT
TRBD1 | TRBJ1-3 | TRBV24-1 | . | CATSETGDGNTIYF | TGTGCCACCAGTGAGACAGGGGACGGAAACACCATATATTTT
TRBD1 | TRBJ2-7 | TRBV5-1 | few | CASSWGQGDEQYF | TGCGCCAGCAGCTGGGGACAGGGGGACGAGCAGTACTTC
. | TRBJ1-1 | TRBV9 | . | CASSVTPGTEAFF | TGTGCCAGCAGCGTAACACCGGGCACTGAAGCTTTCTTT
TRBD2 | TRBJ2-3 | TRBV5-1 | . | CASSFGGTDTQYF | TGCGCCAGCAGCTTCGGGGGGACAGATACGCAGTATTTT
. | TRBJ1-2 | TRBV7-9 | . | CASSFRNDRETGYTF | TGTGCCAGCAGCTTTAGAAACGACAGAGAAACTGGCTACACCTTC
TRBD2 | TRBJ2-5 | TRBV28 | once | CASSVTSSGGETQYF | TGTGCCAGCAGTGTTACTTCTAGCGGGGGAGAGACCCAGTACTTC
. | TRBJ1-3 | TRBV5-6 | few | CASSLANGNTIYF | TGTGCCAGCAGCTTGGCCAACGGGAACACCATATATTTT
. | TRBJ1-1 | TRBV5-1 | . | CASRPNRETNTEAFF | TGCGCCAGCAGACCAAACAGAGAAACGAACACTGAAGCTTTCTTT
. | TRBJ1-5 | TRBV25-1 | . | CASSTSSYSNQPQHF | TGTGCCAGCAGCACGTCGTCCTATAGCAATCAGCCCCAGCATTTT
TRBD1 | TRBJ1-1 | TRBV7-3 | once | CASSLGRGRTEAFF | TGTGCCAGCAGCTTAGGCAGGGGGCGGACTGAAGCTTTCTTT
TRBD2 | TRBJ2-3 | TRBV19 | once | CASKKRESWPNTQYF | TGTGCCAGTAAGAAGCGGGAGAGCTGGCCGAATACGCAGTATTTT
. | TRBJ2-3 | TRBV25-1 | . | CASSEQREWGTDTQYF | TGTGCCAGCAGTGAACAAAGGGAGTGGGGCACAGATACGCAGTATTTT
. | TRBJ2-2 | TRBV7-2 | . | CASSLAQGNTGELFF | TGTGCCAGCAGCTTAGCCCAGGGTAACACCGGGGAGCTGTTTTTT
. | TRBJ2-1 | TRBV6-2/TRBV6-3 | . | CASSSRDNNEQFF | TGTGCCAGCAGTTCCCGGGACAACAATGAGCAGTTCTTC
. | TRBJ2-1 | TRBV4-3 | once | CASSQDRNNEQFF | TGCGCCAGCAGCCAAGACAGAAACAATGAGCAGTTCTTC
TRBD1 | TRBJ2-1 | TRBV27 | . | CASSRLTGGRYNEQFF | TGTGCCAGCAGTCGACTAACAGGGGGCCGGTACAATGAGCAGTTCTTC
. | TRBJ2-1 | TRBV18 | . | CASSPEYNEQFF | TGTGCCAGCTCACCCGAGTACAATGAGCAGTTCTTC
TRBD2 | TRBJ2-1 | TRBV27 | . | CASSLSPSGTYNEQFF | TGTGCCAGCAGTTTATCACCTAGCGGGACTTACAATGAGCAGTTCTTC
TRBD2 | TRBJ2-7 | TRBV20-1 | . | CSASMAGGYEQYF | TGCAGTGCTAGTATGGCGGGGGGCTACGAGCAGTACTTC
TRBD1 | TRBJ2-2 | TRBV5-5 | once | CASSQQGAGELFF | TGTGCCAGCAGCCAGCAGGGGGCCGGGGAGCTGTTTTTT
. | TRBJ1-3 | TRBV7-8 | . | CASSIASQSIYSGNTIYF | TGTGCCAGCAGCATCGCCTCACAGTCAATTTACTCTGGAAACACCATATATTTT
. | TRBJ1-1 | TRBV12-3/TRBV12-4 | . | CAGSFGGETEAFF | TGTGCCGGCAGTTTCGGGGGAGAGACTGAAGCTTTCTTT
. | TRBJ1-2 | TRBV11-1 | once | CASSPRTGSYGYTF | TGTGCCAGCAGCCCCCGGACGGGAAGCTATGGCTACACCTTC
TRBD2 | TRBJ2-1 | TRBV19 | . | CASSIGGLAPYNEQFF | TGTGCCAGTAGTATCGGAGGACTAGCGCCTTACAATGAGCAGTTCTTC
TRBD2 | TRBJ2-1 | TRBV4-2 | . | CASSQESGRVLDEQFF | TGTGCCAGCAGCCAAGAGAGCGGGAGGGTCCTCGATGAGCAGTTCTTC
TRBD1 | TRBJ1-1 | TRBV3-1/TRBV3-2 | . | CASSQMGQGRVEAFF | TGTGCCAGCAGCCAAATGGGACAGGGTCGAGTTGAAGCTTTCTTT
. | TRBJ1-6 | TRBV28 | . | CASSPGVITNSPLHF | TGTGCCAGCAGTCCAGGGGTTATCACCAATTCACCCCTCCACTTT
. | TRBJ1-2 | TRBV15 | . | CATSRDDRWNYGYTF | TGTGCCACCAGCAGAGACGACAGGTGGAACTATGGCTACACCTTC
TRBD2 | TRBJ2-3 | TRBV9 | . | CASSPLSGRAGTDTQYF | TGTGCCAGCAGCCCCCTTAGCGGGAGGGCCGGCACAGATACGCAGTATTTT
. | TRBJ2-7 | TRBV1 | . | CTSSQEELAGGSEQYF | TGCACCAGCAGCCAAGAGGAACTAGCGGGAGGCAGCGAGCAGTACTTC
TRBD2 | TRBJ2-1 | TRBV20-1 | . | CSASLPSGRANEQFF | TGCAGTGCTAGTCTTCCTAGCGGGAGGGCCAATGAGCAGTTCTTC
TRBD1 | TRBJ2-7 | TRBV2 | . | CASSPGQGIYEQYF | TGTGCCAGCAGTCCGGGACAGGGAATCTACGAGCAGTACTTC
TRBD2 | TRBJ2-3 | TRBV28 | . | CASSRPPTSGRAPDTQYF | TGTGCCAGCAGCCGGCCCCCCACTAGCGGGAGGGCACCAGATACGCAGTATTTT
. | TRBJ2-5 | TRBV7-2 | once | CASSYRQVQETQYF | TGTGCCAGCAGCTACAGACAGGTTCAAGAGACCCAGTACTTC
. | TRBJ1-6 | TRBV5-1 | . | CASSRDRNYNSPLHF | TGCGCCAGCAGCCGAGACAGGAACTATAATTCACCCCTCCACTTT
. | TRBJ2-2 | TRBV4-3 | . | CASSQGDSYTGELFF | TGCGCCAGCAGCCAAGGAGACAGTTACACCGGGGAGCTGTTTTTT
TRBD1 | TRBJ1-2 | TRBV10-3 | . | CAITPTGGNYGYTF | TGTGCCATCACCCCGACAGGGGGAAACTATGGCTACACCTTC
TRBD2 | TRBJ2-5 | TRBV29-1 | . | CSVVPGLGQETQYF | TGCAGCGTAGTTCCGGGACTAGGACAAGAGACCCAGTACTTC
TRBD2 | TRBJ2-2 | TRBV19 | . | CASSSRVASGIGELFF | TGTGCCAGTAGTTCTAGGGTAGCTAGCGGTATCGGGGAGCTGTTTTTT
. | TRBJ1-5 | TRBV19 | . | CASSSGRGFGPQHF | TGTGCCAGTAGTAGCGGACGGGGATTTGGGCCCCAGCATTTT
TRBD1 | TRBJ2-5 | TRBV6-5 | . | CASSEGAGQETQYF | TGTGCCAGCTCCGAGGGGGCCGGCCAAGAGACCCAGTACTTC